These T cell receptor beta chains were read from a single sample in a study of shared clonotypes between healthy human individuals. Assay used: immunoSEQ multiplex PCR; TCRdb lists only in-frame clones, some missing. The profile covers about 1.9 million clones, with roughly 95% appearing a single time and 1.5% to 2% taken by the ten largest. Sequenced: naive CD8+ T cells from PBMCs. The receptors here all came from a man aged 18 to 29 in good health. Some clones in this sample may be carry-over from other donors' samples. The CDR3 runs from the conserved cysteine through the conserved F or W. The D gene is left open where the match is weak.

CDR3	J	D	V	length
CSALLAGGSYEQYF	TRBJ2-7	TRBD2	TRBV29-1	14
CASTPGGRNEQFF	TRBJ2-1	NA	TRBV27	13
CAMARGPSNQPQHF	TRBJ1-5	TRBD1	TRBV28	14
CASMGREGDNEQFF	TRBJ2-1	TRBD2	TRBV27	14
CASSLGRGGYVQDTEAFF	TRBJ1-1	NA	TRBV5-1	18
CASSEGTSGSLYEQFF	TRBJ2-1	TRBD2	TRBV4-3	16
CASRPRVNTEAFF	TRBJ1-1	NA	TRBV19	13
CASSPWTGENTEAFF	TRBJ1-1	TRBD1	TRBV5-5	15
CSVERWDRGPTNYGYTF	TRBJ1-2	TRBD1	TRBV29-1	17
CASSQELGLAEDYEQYF	TRBJ2-7	TRBD2	TRBV4-3	17
CASSLGRPSSETQYF	TRBJ2-5	NA	TRBV28	15
CASSQLSSGHYGYTF	TRBJ1-2	NA	TRBV5-6	15
CASSLGLEGKLFF	TRBJ1-4	NA	TRBV6-6	13
CASSSGTSRYNEQFF	TRBJ2-1	NA	TRBV27	15
CASSSDQAGFYEQYF	TRBJ2-7	NA	TRBV27	15
CASSPRLRGNEQFF	TRBJ2-1	TRBD2	TRBV7-2	14
CASSLGLGGSYNEQFF	TRBJ2-1	TRBD2	TRBV11-2	16
CASSLADAGDTEAFF	TRBJ1-1	NA	TRBV7-8	15
CASSATGFGETQYF	TRBJ2-5	NA	TRBV9	14
CASSVGGTSGNEQFF	TRBJ2-1	TRBD2	TRBV9	15
CASSLAGPYEQYF	TRBJ2-7	NA	TRBV5-5	13
CASAEPGLGNEQYF	TRBJ2-7	NA	TRBV27	14
CASSVEGKRTEAFF	TRBJ1-1	NA	TRBV9	14
CASSPRGYGYTF	TRBJ1-2	NA	TRBV13	12
CASRNSTDTQYF	TRBJ2-3	NA	TRBV5-1	12
CASSFAFLAVNNEQFF	TRBJ2-1	TRBD2	TRBV27	16
CASSILDPSESYEQYF	TRBJ2-7	NA	TRBV7-6	16
CASIEGAAGNTIYF	TRBJ1-3	TRBD1	TRBV6-6	14
CASSIRRLELFF	TRBJ1-4	NA	TRBV28	12
CASSIDLETPSDEQFF	TRBJ2-1	NA	TRBV19	16
CSVHGENTEAFF	TRBJ1-1	NA	TRBV29-1	12
CASSFGSYNEQFF	TRBJ2-1	NA	TRBV13	13
CASESTSAYNEQFF	TRBJ2-1	TRBD2	TRBV5-1	14
CASSSVKAGVSYNEQFF	TRBJ2-1	TRBD2	TRBV28	17
CASSLLLAGAFNLYEQYF	TRBJ2-7	TRBD2	TRBV7-8	18
CASSPSGDDNEQFF	TRBJ2-1	NA	TRBV9	14
CASSGTSGMSWTYEQYF	TRBJ2-7	TRBD2	TRBV2	17
CASSLELGRAGTEAFF	TRBJ1-1	NA	TRBV19	16
CASSVERGLNTGELFF	TRBJ2-2	NA	TRBV9	16
CASSYSPLGGYTF	TRBJ1-2	NA	TRBV6-5	13
CASSYSDEVNTEAFF	TRBJ1-1	NA	TRBV6-5	15
CASSEGTGIGDTQYF	TRBJ2-3	NA	TRBV9	15
CASSHTTPAGVPMKTQYF	TRBJ2-5	TRBD2	TRBV11-2	18
CASSLGGSGELFF	TRBJ2-2	NA	TRBV28	13
CASSFTPQGLAKNIQYF	TRBJ2-4	NA	TRBV28	17
CASSLSLGNEQFF	TRBJ2-1	NA	TRBV27	13
CASSSQGYSNQPQHF	TRBJ1-5	NA	TRBV27	15
CASSIHERTQYF	TRBJ2-5	NA	TRBV27	12
CASSRGTSGSGETQYF	TRBJ2-5	TRBD2	TRBV5-4	16
CASSYWTGDTEAFF	TRBJ1-1	TRBD1	TRBV6-5	14
CASGGRASYTDTQYF	TRBJ2-3	TRBD2	TRBV5-6	15
CASSSPGNTGELFF	TRBJ2-2	NA	TRBV11-2	14